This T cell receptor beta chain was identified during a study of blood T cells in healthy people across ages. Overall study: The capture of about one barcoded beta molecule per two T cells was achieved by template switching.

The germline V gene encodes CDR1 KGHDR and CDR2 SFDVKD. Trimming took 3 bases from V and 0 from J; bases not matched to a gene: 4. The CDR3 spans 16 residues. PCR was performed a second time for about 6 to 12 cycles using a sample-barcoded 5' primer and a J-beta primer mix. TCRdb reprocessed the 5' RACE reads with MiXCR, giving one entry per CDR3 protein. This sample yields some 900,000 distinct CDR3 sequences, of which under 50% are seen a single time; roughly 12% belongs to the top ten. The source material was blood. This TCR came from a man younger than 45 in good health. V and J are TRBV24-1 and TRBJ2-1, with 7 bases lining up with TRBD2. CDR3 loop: CATSDTLADSYNEQFF. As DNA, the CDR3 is TGTGCCACCAGTGATACCCTAGCGGACTCCTACAATGAGCAGTTCTTC.